This TCR beta chain was observed in a study of identical twins. TCRdb passed the 5' RACE reads through MiXCR, listing each CDR3 protein once. The table lists about 340,000 distinct CDR3 sequences, roughly 9% of them singletons. Study findings and constraints: It was possible that invariant MAIT and iNKT cells partly confounded the zero-insertion analyses.

Germline-derived CDR1 and CDR2 are MGHRA and YSYEKL. The CDR3 has 13 amino acids. V lost 4 bases, J lost 5 bases, and 8 bases lay in between. As for this clonotype: The antigen remains undetermined.

This rearrangement joins TRBV4-1 to TRBJ2-2; D call uncertain. The receptor's source is a woman between 45 and 60 years old in good health. Sample: naive T cells sorted from blood. The CDR3 protein is CASSPDRTGELFF. In nucleotides, the CDR3 is TGCGCCAGCAGCCCCGACCGAACCGGGGAGCTGTTTTTT.